This T cell receptor beta chain was captured by sequencing in a study of cytomegalovirus exposure and HLA in healthy donors. Primers included in the PCR were 60 Vbeta and 13 Jbeta primers. Libraries were prepared by immunoSEQ multiplex PCR; TCRdb keeps only in-frame clonotypes and omits some of them. The data hold approximately 110,000 clones, with around 81% observed a single time. The V segment lost 5 bases and the J segment 3 bases; nucleotides outside the gene matches: 6. Germline CDR1 SEHNR, CDR2 FQNEAQ (reference sequence). The CDR3 contains 15 residues. The chain couples TRBV7-9 to TRBJ1-5; 8 positions agree with TRBD1. Sequencing was performed on PBMCs. This TCR derives from a woman under 40 in good health and CMV-seronegative. The DNA for the CDR3 is TGTGCCAGCAGCGCAACAGGGGGGCACAATCAGCCCCAGCATTTT. This gives the protein CASSATGGHNQPQHF.